This TCR beta chain was sequenced in a study of blood T cell repertoires in COVID-19. Study context: COVID-19 samples, acute and convalescent, were from the United States, Italy and Spain. PBMCs, B-cell-depleted T cells, or T cells were the source of the cDNA or gDNA that made up the material.

Original methodology: Amplification of reference gene primers provided the estimated nucleated cell counts. Libraries were prepared by immunoSEQ multiplex PCR; TCRdb keeps only in-frame clonotypes and omits some of them. V and J calls and clone size are copied from that table; D and trimming were computed from the DNA. The sample yields about 82,000 clones, around four fifths seen once. The TCR comes from a man aged 80 or over with active or convalescent COVID-19. Specimen: peripheral blood.

The CDR3 DNA reads TGTGCCAGCCGGGACAGGGTTTGGGGGGCCAACGTCCTGACTTTC. This codes for CASRDRVWGANVLTF. The V and J genes are TRBV28 and TRBJ2-6; 9 bases are a match to TRBD1. CDR1 MDHEN and CDR2 SYDVKM come from the germline V gene. Germline trimming cut 8 bases from V and 4 bases from J; bases unmatched to any gene: 6. The CDR3 contains 15 residues.